A single sample gave rise to the 2 T cell receptor beta chains below, sequenced in a study of T cell responses to AZD1222 COVID-19 vaccine. The table came from immunoSEQ multiplex PCR; TCRdb's copy has only in-frame clones and leaves some out. This sample carries roughly 100,000 clones, 82% of them seen once, and the ten largest clones take about 5%. This material consisted of peripheral blood, taken on day 0 of AZD1222 vaccination. Every receptor here comes from an adult in good health.

This sequence joins TRBV13 and TRBJ2-1, with 7 bases aligning to TRBD2. The ends lost 4 bases at V and 0 bases at J; junction bases unmatched: 3. The CDR3 contains 15 residues. The V gene's germline CDR1 is PRHDT and CDR2 FYEKMQ (reference sequence). The CDR3 nucleotides read TGTGCCAGCAGCTGGCGGGGGAGCTCCTACAATGAGCAGTTCTTC. This sequence encodes CASSWRGSSYNEQFF.

The chain joins TRBV7-2 to TRBJ2-3; 10 nucleotides align to TRBD1. From germline, CDR1 is SGHTA and CDR2 FQGNSA. The ends lost 5 bases at V and 5 bases at J; junction bases unmatched: 1. This CDR3 region has 13 residues. CDR3 sequence reads: CASSRTGGDTQYF. The CDR3 region has the DNA TGTGCCAGCAGCCGGACAGGGGGAGATACGCAGTATTTT.